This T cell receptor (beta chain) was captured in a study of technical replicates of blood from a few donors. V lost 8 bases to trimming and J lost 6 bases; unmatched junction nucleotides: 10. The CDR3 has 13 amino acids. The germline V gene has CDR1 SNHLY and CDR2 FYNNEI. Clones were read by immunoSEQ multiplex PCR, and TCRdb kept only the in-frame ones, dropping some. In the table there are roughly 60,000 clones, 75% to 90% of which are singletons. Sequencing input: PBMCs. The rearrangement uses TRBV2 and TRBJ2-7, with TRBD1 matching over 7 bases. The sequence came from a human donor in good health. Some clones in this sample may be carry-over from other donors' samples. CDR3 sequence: CASLPMTGLEQYF. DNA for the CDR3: TGTGCCAGCCTTCCGATGACAGGGCTCGAGCAGTACTTC.